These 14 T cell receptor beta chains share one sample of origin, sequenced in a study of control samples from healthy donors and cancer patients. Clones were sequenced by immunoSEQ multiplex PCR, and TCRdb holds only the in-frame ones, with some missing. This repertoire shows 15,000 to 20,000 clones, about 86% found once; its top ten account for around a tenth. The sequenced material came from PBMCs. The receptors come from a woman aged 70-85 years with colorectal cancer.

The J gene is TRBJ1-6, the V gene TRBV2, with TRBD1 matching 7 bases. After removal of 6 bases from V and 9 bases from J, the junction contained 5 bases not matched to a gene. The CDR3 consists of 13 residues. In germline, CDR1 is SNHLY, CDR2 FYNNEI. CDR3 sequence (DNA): TGTGCCAGCAGCCAGGGGGACGGTTCACCCCTCCACTTT. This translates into CASSQGDGSPLHF.

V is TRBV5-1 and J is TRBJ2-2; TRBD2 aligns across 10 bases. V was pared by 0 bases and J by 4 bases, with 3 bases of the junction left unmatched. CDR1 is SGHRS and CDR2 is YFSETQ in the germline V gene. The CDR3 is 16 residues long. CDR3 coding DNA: TGCGCCAGCAGCTTGGCTAGCGGGGGCTCCACCGGGGAGCTGTTTTTT. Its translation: CASSLASGGSTGELFF.

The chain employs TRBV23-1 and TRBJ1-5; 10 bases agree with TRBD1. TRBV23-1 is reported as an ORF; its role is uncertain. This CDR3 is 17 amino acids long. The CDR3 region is CVRGPDRGRNDNQPQHF. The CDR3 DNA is TGCGTTAGAGGGCCCGACAGGGGGCGCAACGACAATCAGCCCCAGCATTTT.

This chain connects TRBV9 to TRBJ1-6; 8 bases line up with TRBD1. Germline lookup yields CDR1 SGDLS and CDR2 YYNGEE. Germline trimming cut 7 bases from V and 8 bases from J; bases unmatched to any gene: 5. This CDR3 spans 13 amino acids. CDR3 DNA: TGTGCCAGCTCCAGGGGGCAGGATTCACCCCTCCACTTT. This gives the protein CASSRGQDSPLHF. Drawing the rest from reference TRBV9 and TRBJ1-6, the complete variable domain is DSGVTQTPKHLITATGQRVTLRCSPRSGDLSVYWYQQSLDQGLQFLIQYYNGEERAKGNILERFSAQQFPDLHSELNLSSLELGDSALYFCASSRGQDSPLHFGNGTRLTVT.

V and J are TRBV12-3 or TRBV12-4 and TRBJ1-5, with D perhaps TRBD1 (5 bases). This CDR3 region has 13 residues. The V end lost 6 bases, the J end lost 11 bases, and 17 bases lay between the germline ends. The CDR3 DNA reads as TGTGCCAGCAGGTGGGACGCCGACTCGGCCCAGCATTTT. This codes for CASRWDADSAQHF.

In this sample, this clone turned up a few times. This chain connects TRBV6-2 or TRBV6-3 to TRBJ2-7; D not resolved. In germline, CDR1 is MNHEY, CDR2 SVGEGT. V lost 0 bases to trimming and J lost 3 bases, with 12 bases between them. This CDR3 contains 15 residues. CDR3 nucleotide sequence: TGTGCCAGCAGTTACTCGGAAGGGCTCCACTACGAGCAGTACTTC. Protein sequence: CASSYSEGLHYEQYF.

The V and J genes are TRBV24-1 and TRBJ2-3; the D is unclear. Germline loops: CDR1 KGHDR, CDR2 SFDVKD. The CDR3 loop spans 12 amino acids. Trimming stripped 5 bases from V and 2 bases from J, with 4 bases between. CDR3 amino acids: CATSVLTDTQYF. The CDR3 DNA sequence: TGTGCCACCAGTGTGCTCACAGATACGCAGTATTTT.

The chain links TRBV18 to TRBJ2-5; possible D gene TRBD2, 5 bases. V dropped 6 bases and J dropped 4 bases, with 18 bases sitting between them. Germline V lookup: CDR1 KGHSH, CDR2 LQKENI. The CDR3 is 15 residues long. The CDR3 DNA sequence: TGTGCCAGCTCCCCAAGTAAGGGCGCGGGAGAGACCCAGTACTTC. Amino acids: CASSPSKGAGETQYF. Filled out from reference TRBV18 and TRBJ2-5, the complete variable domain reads NAGVMQNPRHLVRRRGQEARLRCSPMKGHSHVYWYRQLPEEGLKFMVYLQKENIIDESGMPKERFSAEFPKEGPSILRIQQVVRGDSAAYFCASSPSKGAGETQYFGPGTRLLVL.

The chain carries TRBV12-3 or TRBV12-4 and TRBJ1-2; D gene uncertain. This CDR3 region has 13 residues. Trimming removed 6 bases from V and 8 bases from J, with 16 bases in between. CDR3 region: CASSLTFAAGYTF. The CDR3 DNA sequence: TGTGCCAGCAGCCTCACTTTCGCGGCAGGCTACACCTTC.

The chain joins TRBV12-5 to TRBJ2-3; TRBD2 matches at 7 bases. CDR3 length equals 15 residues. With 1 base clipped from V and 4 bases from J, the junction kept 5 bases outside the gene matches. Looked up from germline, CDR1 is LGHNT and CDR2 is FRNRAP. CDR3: CASGLEAGRADTQYF. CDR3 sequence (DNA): TGTGCTAGTGGTTTGGAAGCGGGACGGGCAGATACGCAGTATTTT.

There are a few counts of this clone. The CDR3 region is CASSFSGRVSYNEQFF. The CDR3 nucleotides are TGTGCCAGCAGCTTCTCCGGGAGGGTGTCCTACAATGAGCAGTTCTTC. The gene calls are TRBV11-2 and TRBJ2-1; 8 positions match TRBD2. V lost 3 bases, J lost 1 base, and 5 bases stayed unmatched. Germline V gene sequence: CDR1 SGHAT, CDR2 FQNNGV. The CDR3 contains 16 residues.

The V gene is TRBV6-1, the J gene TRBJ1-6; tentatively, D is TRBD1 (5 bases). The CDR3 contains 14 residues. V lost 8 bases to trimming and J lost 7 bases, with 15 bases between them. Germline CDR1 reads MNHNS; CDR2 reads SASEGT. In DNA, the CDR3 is TGTGCCAGCGGGGTAGGGGCCGGGAATTCACCCCTCCACTTT. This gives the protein CASGVGAGNSPLHF.

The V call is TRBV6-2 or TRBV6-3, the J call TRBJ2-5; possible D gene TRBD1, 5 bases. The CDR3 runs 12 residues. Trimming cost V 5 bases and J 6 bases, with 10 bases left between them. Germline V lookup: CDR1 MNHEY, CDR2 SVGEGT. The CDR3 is CASSDSLKTQYF. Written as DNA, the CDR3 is TGTGCCAGCAGTGACAGCTTGAAGACCCAGTACTTC.

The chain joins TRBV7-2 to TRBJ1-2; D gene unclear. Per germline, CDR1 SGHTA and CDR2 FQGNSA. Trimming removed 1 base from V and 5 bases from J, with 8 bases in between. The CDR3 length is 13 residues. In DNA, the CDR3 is TGTGCCAGCAGCTTAGATAGACGGTATGGCTACACCTTC. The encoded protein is CASSLDRRYGYTF.